This T cell receptor (beta chain) was recovered during a study of T cell responses to AZD1222 COVID-19 vaccine. Study results and limitations: Only a handful of individuals given AZD1222 were seropositive at baseline.

CDR3 length: 12 residues. Germline assignment: CDR1 KGHDR and CDR2 SFDVKD. V lost 5 bases and J lost 5, with 9 bases in between. Some clones are missing from TCRdb's copy, which holds only in-frame ones; the method was immunoSEQ multiplex PCR. The sample lists around 200,000 clones, 85% to 95% occurring once. As regards this clone: Its antigen remains unknown.

The sequence was obtained from an adult who received the AZD1222 COVID-19 vaccine. This sample comprised peripheral blood, obtained 28 days after the second AZD1222 dose. The chain joins TRBV24-1 to TRBJ2-7; no firm D call. The CDR3 loop is CATSGNKDEQYF. The DNA for the CDR3 is TGTGCCACCAGTGGCAACAAAGACGAGCAGTACTTC.